This T cell receptor beta chain was sequenced in a study of shared clonotypes between healthy human individuals. V dropped 4 bases and J dropped 0 bases, with 11 bases sitting between them. The CDR3 covers 15 residues. Germline lookup yields CDR1 SGHRS and CDR2 YFSETQ. Study-wide results and caveats: Clonotypes which were not shared had lower generation probabilities than clonotypes that all four donors shared.

Profiling relied on immunoSEQ multiplex PCR, and the TCRdb table lists in-frame clones only, not all of them. This sample has over 2 million clones, with around 93% found just once. To note about this clone: Its specificity is not known.

The sequence was collected from a man aged 18 to 30 in good health. Some clones in this sample may be carry-over from other donors' samples. The rearrangement links TRBV5-1 to TRBJ1-3; a weak D match, TRBD1 (6 bases). The sequencing sample was made of naive CD4+ T cells from PBMCs. Subset here: CD45RA+ positively selected. CDR3 protein: CASSPRGASGNTIYF. The CDR3 DNA is TGCGCCAGCAGCCCTCGGGGGGCCTCTGGAAACACCATATATTTT.